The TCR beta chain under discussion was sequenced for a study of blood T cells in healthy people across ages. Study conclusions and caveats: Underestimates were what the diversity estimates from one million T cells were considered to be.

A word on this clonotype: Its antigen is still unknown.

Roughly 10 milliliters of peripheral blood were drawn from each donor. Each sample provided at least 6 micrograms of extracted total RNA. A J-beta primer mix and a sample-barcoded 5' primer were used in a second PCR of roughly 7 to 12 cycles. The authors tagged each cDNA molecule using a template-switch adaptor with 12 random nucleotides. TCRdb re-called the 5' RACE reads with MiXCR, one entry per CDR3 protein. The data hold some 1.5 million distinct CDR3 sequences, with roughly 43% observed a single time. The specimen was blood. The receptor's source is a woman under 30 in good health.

The CDR3 DNA reads TGTGCCAGCAACAGGGGTGGAAGTGGCTACACCTTC. Translation gives CASNRGGSGYTF. This chain connects TRBV9 to TRBJ1-2; 7 bases fit TRBD1. CDR1 is SGDLS and CDR2 is YYNGEE in the germline V gene. The CDR3 extends over 12 amino acids. V lost 6 bases to trimming and J lost 7 bases; unmatched junction nucleotides: 6.